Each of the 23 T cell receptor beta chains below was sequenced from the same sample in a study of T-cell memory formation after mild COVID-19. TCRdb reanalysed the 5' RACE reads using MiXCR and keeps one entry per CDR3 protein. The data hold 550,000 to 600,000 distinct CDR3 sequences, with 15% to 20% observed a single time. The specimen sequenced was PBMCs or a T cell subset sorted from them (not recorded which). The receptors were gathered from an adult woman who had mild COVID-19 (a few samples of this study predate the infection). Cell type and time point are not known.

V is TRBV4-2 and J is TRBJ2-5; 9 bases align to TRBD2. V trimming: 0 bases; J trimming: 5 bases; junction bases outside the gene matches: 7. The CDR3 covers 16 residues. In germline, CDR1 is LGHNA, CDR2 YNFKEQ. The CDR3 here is CASSQDAGTSFETQYF. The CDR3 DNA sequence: TGTGCCAGCAGCCAAGATGCCGGGACTAGCTTTGAGACCCAGTACTTC.

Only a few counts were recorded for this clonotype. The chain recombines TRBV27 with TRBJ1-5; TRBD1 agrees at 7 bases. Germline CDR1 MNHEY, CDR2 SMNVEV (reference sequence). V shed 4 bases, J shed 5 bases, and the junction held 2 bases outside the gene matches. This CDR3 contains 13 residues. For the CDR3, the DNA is TGTGCCAGCAGTTCGACAGGGTATCAGCCCCAGCATTTT. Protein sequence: CASSSTGYQPQHF.

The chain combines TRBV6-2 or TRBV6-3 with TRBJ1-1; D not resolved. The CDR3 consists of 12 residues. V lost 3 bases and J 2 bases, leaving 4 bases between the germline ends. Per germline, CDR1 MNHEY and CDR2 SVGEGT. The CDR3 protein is CASSYLNTEAFF. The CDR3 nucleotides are TGTGCCAGCAGTTATTTAAACACTGAAGCTTTCTTT.

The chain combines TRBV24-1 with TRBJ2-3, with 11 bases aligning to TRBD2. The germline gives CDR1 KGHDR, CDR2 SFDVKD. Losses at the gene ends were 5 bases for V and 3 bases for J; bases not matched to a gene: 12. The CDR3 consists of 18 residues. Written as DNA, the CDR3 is TGTGCCACCAGTGGGAACCTCTTAGCGGGAGGGCCGACAGATACGCAGTATTTT. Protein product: CATSGNLLAGGPTDTQYF.

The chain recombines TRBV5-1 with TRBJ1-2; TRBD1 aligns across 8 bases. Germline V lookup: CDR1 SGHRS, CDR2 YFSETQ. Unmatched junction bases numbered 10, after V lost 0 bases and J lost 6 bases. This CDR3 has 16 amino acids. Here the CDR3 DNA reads TGCGCCAGCAGCTTGGCCGAAGGACAGGGTCCTCATGGCTACACCTTC. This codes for CASSLAEGQGPHGYTF.

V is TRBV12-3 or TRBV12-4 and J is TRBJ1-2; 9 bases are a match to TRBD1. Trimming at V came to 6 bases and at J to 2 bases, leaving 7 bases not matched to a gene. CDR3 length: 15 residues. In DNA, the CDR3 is TGTGCCAGCAGGTACCCCGACAGGGGGAACTATGGCTACACCTTC. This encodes CASRYPDRGNYGYTF.

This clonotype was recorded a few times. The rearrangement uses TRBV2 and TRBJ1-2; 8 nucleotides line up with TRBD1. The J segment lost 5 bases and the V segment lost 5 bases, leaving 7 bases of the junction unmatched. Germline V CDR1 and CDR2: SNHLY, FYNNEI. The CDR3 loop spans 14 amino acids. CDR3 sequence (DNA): TGTGCCAGCAGTAGCTATGACAGGGGTTATGGCTACACCTTC. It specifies CASSSYDRGYGYTF.

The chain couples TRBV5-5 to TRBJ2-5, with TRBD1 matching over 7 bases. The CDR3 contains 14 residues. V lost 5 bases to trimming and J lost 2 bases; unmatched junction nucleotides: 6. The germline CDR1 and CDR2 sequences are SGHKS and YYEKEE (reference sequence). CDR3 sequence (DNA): TGTGCCAGCAGTAAAGGACAGGTTCAAGAGACCCAGTACTTC. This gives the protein CASSKGQVQETQYF.

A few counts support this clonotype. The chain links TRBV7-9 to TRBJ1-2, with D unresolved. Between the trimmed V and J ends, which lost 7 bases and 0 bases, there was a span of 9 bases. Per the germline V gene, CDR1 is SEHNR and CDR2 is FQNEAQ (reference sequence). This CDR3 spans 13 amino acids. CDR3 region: CASTLAANYGYTF. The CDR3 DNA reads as TGTGCCAGCACCCTTGCGGCTAACTATGGCTACACCTTC.

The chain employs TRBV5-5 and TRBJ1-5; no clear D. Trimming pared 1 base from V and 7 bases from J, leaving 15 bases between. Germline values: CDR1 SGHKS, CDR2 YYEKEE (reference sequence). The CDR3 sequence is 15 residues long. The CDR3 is CASSLMPEGIQPQHF. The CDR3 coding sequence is TGTGCCAGCAGCTTGATGCCCGAGGGAATCCAGCCCCAGCATTTT.

The CDR3 DNA sequence: TGTGCCAGCAGTATCGAGGGTTACGGGGCCAACGTCCTGACTTTC. This codes for CASSIEGYGANVLTF. V usage is TRBV28 and J usage is TRBJ2-6, with a possible D match to TRBD2 (5 bases). This CDR3 is 15 amino acids long. The germline gives CDR1 MDHEN, CDR2 SYDVKM. The V end was cut by 5 bases, the J end by 4 bases, with 12 bases between.

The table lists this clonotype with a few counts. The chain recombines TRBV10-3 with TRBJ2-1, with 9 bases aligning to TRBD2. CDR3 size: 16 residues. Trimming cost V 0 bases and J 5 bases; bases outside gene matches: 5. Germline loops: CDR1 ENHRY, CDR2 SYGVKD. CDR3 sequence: CAISESASGINNEQFF. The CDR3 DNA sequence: TGTGCCATCAGTGAGTCTGCTAGCGGGATAAACAATGAGCAGTTCTTC.

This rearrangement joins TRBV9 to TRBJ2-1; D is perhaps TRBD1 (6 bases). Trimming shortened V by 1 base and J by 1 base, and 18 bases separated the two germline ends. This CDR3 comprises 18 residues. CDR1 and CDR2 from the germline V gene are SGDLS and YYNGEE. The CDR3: CASSVKAGQTRSYNEQFF. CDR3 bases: TGTGCCAGCAGCGTAAAAGCCGGACAGACCAGATCCTACAATGAGCAGTTCTTC.

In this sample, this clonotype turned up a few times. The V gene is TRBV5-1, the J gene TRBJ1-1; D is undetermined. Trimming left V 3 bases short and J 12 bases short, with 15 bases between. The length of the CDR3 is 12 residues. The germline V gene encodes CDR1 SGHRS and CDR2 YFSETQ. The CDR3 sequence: CASSSPRRETFF. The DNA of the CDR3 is TGCGCCAGCAGCTCTCCCCGGAGGGAGACTTTCTTT.

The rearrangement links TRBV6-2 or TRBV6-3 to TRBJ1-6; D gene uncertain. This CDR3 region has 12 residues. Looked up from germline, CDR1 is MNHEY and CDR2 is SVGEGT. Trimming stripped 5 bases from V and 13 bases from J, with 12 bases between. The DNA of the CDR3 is TGTGCCAGCAGTAACGACCGTACTCCCCTCCACTTT. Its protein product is CASSNDRTPLHF.

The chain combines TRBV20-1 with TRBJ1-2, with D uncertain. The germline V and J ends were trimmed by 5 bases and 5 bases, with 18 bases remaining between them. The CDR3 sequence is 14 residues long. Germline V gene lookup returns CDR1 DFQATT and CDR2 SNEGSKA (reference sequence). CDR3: CSAQGAMLGYGYTF. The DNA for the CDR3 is TGCAGTGCTCAAGGAGCGATGTTGGGGTATGGCTACACCTTC.

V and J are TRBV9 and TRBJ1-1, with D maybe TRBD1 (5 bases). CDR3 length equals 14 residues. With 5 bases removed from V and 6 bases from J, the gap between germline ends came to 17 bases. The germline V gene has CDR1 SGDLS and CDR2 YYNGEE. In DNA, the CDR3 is TGTGCCAGCAGTACAGGTGACGGGGATCCTGAAGCTTTCTTT. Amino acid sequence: CASSTGDGDPEAFF.

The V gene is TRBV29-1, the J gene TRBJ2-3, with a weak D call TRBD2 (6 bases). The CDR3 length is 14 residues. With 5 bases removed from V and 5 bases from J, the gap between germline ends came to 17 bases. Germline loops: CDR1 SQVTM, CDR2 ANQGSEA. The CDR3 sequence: CSVLWPGVGDTQYF. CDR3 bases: TGCAGCGTTTTATGGCCGGGAGTTGGAGATACGCAGTATTTT.

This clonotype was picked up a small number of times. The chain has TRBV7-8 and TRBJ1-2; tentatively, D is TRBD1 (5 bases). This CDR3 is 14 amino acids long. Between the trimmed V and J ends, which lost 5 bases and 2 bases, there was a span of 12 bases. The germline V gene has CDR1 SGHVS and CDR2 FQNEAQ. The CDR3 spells CASSPSRVNYGYTF. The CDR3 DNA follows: TGTGCCAGCAGCCCCTCCAGGGTGAACTATGGCTACACCTTC. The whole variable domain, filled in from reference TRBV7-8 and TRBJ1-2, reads GAGVSQSPRYKVAKRGQDVALRCDPISGHVSLFWYQQALGQGPEFLTYFQNEAQLDKSGLPSDRFFAERPEGSVSTLKIQRTQQEDSAVYLCASSPSRVNYGYTFGSGTRLTVV.

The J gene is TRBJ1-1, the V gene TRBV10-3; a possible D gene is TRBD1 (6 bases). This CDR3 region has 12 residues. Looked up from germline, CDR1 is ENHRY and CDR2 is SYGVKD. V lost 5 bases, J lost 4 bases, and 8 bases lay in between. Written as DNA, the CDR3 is TGTGCCATCAGTCGAGGGGGCACTGAAGCTTTCTTT. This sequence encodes CAISRGGTEAFF.

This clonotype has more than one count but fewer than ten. As DNA, the CDR3 is TGTGCCAGCAGCTTAGCGAAGACCTCTTACGAGCAGTACTTC. It yields the protein CASSLAKTSYEQYF. The chain couples TRBV7-8 to TRBJ2-7; D is unclear. Trimming took 0 bases from V and 4 from J, leaving 10 bases between them. Germline CDR1 SGHVS, CDR2 FQNEAQ. The CDR3 loop spans 14 amino acids.

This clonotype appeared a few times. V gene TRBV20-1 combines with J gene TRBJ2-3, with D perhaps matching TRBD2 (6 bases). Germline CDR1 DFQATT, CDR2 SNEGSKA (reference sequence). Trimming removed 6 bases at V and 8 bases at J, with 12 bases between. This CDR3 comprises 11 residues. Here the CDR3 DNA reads TGCAGTGCGGGGCGGGATTTTACGCAGTATTTT. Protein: CSAGRDFTQYF.

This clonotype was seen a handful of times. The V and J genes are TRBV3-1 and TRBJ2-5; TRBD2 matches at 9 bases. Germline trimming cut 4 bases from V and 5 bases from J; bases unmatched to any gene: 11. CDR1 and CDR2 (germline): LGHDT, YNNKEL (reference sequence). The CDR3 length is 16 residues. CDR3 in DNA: TGTGCCAGCAGCCGGAAAGTAGCGGGGGCTGGCGAGACCCAGTACTTC. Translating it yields CASSRKVAGAGETQYF.